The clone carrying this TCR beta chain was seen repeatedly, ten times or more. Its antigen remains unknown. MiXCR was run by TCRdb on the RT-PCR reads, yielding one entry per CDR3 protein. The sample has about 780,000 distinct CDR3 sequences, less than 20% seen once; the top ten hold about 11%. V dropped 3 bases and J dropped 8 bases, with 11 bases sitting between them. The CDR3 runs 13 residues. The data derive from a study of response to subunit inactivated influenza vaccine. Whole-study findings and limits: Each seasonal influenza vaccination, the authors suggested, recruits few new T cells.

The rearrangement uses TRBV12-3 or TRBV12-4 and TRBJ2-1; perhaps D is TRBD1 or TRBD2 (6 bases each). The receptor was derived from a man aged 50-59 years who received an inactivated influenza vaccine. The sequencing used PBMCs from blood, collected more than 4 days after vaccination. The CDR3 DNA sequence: TGTGCCAGCAGTTTTCTGGGGGGCGATGAGCAGTTCTTC. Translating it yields CASSFLGGDEQFF.